Described below is a single T cell receptor beta chain sequence and its context. The clone's antigen remains unknown. No much larger clone exists at a distance of one base, and base qualities are not known. In light of the paper, this sample's treatment or condition label describes: live attenuated yellow fever vaccine strain. A standard Ficoll-Paque protocol was used to isolate PBMCs from peripheral blood. Dynabeads CD4 and CD8 positive selection kits were used to isolate CD4 and CD8 T-cell fractions. TriZol was used to extract RNA from bulk PBMCs, from CD4 and CD8 fractions, and from dextramer-positive and dextramer-negative fractions. The sample was run on an Illumina NovaSeq 6000. TCR cDNA was made using 5'RACE template switching, a step that added a universal primer site and unique molecular identifiers. Priming for cDNA synthesis came from both the TCR alpha and TCR beta constant segments. Two PCR steps were used to amplify libraries, with sample barcodes and sequencing adapters being added in the second step. Sequencing of libraries was done on Illumina HiSeq 2500 (2x100 bp) or NovaSeq (2x150 bp). The paper's processing steps were these. Reads were demultiplexed and collapsed into UMI consensus sequences with MIGEC, and V(D)J alignment was performed with MiXCR. Clonotypes responding to the vaccine were identified with edgeR on replicate PBMC samples, with the criteria of FDR below 0.01 and a log2 fold change above 5 up to day 15. CD4 or CD8 identity was assigned to each bulk clonotype according to whether the clonotype was present at higher abundance in the sequenced CD4 repertoire or the sequenced CD8 repertoire. The public reads were reprocessed in TCRdb via fastp at Q25 and MiXCR, keeping in-frame beta chains. A single entry per CDR3 protein holds the most common genes and DNA from its merged rows. V and J calls and clone size were set by TCRdb, not the authors. This sample comprises about 320,000 distinct CDR3 sequences, approximately 12% of them detected only once. 3.2% of the sample lies in the top ten.

Measured from the cysteine to the phenylalanine, the CDR3 is 17 residues long. Only the CDR3 part of the read is kept: 51 bases, read in frame from the first base. V is shortened by 2 bases, J by 4 bases, and the region joining them spans 18 bases. In the germline V gene (reference sequence), CDR1 corresponds to MNHNY and CDR2 to SVGAGI. The data are from a study of T cells after yellow fever vaccination (dated by TCRdb to the late 2010s). Context from the whole study: The SMART-Seq v4 Ultra Low Input RNA kit was used to prepare libraries from fractions with low cell numbers. Bulk TCR alpha and beta repertoires were sequenced longitudinally to track T-cell clones before and after primary and booster YFV17D yellow fever vaccination. Blood was drawn at multiple timepoints before and after primary and secondary immunization, with bulk PBMC replicates and cell subsets isolated. Two healthy male donors, one aged 18 to 30 and one aged 30 to 40 years, made up the cohort. Findings and caveats that apply to the study as a whole: Compared with the primary T-cell response, the secondary T-cell response was weaker but faster, peaking on day 5 rather than day 15. Because abundant contaminating clonotypes from the bulk population could be contained in FACS-sorted repertoires, computational filtering was required. A small share of clonotypes was detected in both CD4 and CD8 compartments, with the overlap likely arising from convergent recombination. The study included only two donors, which limits how far the findings can be generalized. Most clones expanded after primary vaccination (around 96% of CD4 and around 88% of CD8) were re-detected after the booster, suggesting that broad memory maintenance occurred.

The chain uses TRBV6-6 and TRBJ1-5, with the D gene not confidently named. The TCR comes from a man between 18 and 35 years old who received the YFV17D yellow fever vaccine. Material: CD4+ T cells sorted from PBMCs, obtained 15 days after the yellow fever booster vaccination. The nucleotides are TGTGCCAGCAGTTACGGCTTTGTGGGCGGACCAAATCAGCCCCAGCATTTT. This codes for CASSYGFVGGPNQPQHF.